The 31 T cell receptor beta chains presented below share a single source sample, sequenced in a study of beta chain features in type 1 diabetes. These receptors' targets are unknown. Study results and caveats: TCRB CDR3 length was moderately but significantly reduced in all four CD4+ subsets of Type 1 diabetes patients.

All of the isolated RNA was reverse transcribed, so expressed TCRB transcripts were sequenced. Clones were sequenced by immunoSEQ multiplex PCR, and TCRdb holds only the in-frame ones, with some missing. The sample holds hundreds of thousands of clones, about 14% seen once. The material sequenced was naive CD4+ T cells from blood. These receptors were collected from a man aged 18 to 29 with type 1 diabetes.

This clone was seen only a few times. V usage is TRBV9 and J usage is TRBJ2-7, with 9 bases aligning to TRBD2. The CDR3 contains 14 residues. With 3 bases clipped from V and 7 bases from J, the junction kept 8 bases outside the gene matches. Germline assignment: CDR1 SGDLS and CDR2 YYNGEE. The CDR3 sequence is CASSAVAGVGEQYF. In nucleotides, the CDR3 is TGTGCCAGCAGCGCAGTAGCGGGAGTGGGTGAGCAGTACTTC.

The chain's CDR3 is CASSGSGLPYNSPLHF. Written as DNA, the CDR3 is TGTGCCAGCAGCGGGTCCGGGCTCCCGTATAATTCACCCCTCCACTTT. The V gene is TRBV9, the J gene TRBJ1-6; D unclear. V lost 3 bases and J 4 bases, leaving 14 bases between the germline ends. Germline CDR1 reads SGDLS; CDR2 reads YYNGEE. CDR3 length equals 16 residues.

In this sample, this clone turned up a few times. Different DNA sequences within this sample yield the same CDR3. The chain couples TRBV7-2 to TRBJ2-3; TRBD2 agrees at 9 bases. There are 14 residues in the CDR3. J lost 4 bases, V lost 5 bases, and 4 bases had no gene match. Germline-derived CDR1 and CDR2 are SGHTA and FQGNSA. The CDR3 loop reads CASSPGLAADTQYF. DNA for the CDR3: TGTGCCAGCAGCCCGGGACTAGCCGCAGATACGCAGTATTTT.

This clone was counted between two and nine times. The V call is TRBV30, the J call TRBJ2-3; D is possibly TRBD1 or TRBD2 (5 bases each). V was cut by 4 bases and J by 3 bases, with 14 bases left in between. In germline, CDR1 is GTSNPN, CDR2 SVGIG (reference sequence). The CDR3 has 14 residues. DNA for the CDR3: TGTGCCTGGATCCCTGGGGGTGTAACAGATACGCAGTATTTT. It encodes CAWIPGGVTDTQYF.

This clone was recorded a few times. The J gene is TRBJ1-1, the V gene TRBV7-9; D not resolved. Trimming shortened V by 3 bases and J by 5 bases, and 13 bases separated the two germline ends. Germline V CDR1 and CDR2: SEHNR, FQNEAQ (reference sequence). The CDR3 contains 14 residues. The CDR3 loop is CASSLVSRDTEAFF. The CDR3, as DNA: TGTGCCAGCAGCTTGGTTAGTAGGGATACTGAAGCTTTCTTT.

In this sample, this clone turned up a few times. CDR3 residues: CSVAGGLGSRGYTF. CDR3 nucleotides: TGCAGCGTTGCAGGGGGGTTAGGTTCACGTGGCTACACCTTC. The genes are TRBV29-1 and TRBJ1-2; 7 bases fit TRBD1. Trimming at V came to 4 bases and at J to 7 bases, leaving 12 bases not matched to a gene. The germline V gene encodes CDR1 SQVTM and CDR2 ANQGSEA. The CDR3 loop spans 14 amino acids.

This clone came up a few times. The same CDR3 arises from other DNA sequences in this sample as well. The chain couples TRBV28 to TRBJ2-1; no definite D call. The CDR3 sequence is 11 residues long. Trimming shortened V by 3 bases and J by 7 bases, and 4 bases separated the two germline ends. Germline V gives CDR1 MDHEN, CDR2 SYDVKM. As DNA, the CDR3 is TGTGCCAGCAGTTTTTATAATGAGCAGTTCTTC. It is translated as CASSFYNEQFF.

The chain carries TRBV7-9 and TRBJ2-5, with TRBD1 as a possible D gene (5 bases). The CDR3 runs 15 residues. Per germline, CDR1 SEHNR and CDR2 FQNEAQ (reference sequence). The germline V and J ends were trimmed by 5 bases and 5 bases, with 18 bases remaining between them. CDR3 in DNA: TGTGCCAGCAGCCAACGATATGGGAACAGGGAGACCCAGTACTTC. Protein product: CASSQRYGNRETQYF. Complete variable domain (other parts from reference TRBV7-9 and TRBJ2-5): DTGVSQNPRHKITKRGQNVTFRCDPISEHNRLYWYRQTLGQGPEFLTYFQNEAQLEKSRLLSDRFSAERPKGSFSTLEIQRTEQGDSAMYLCASSQRYGNRETQYFGPGTRLLVL.

The sample holds a few counts of this clone. At the DNA level, this CDR3 is encoded by other sequences in the same sample as well. The chain links TRBV7-2 to TRBJ2-7; 11 bases map to TRBD2. The CDR3 spans 14 residues. Germline V lookup: CDR1 SGHTA, CDR2 FQGNSA. V lost 1 base, J lost 4 bases, and 0 bases stayed unmatched. CDR3 in DNA: TGTGCCAGCAGCTTAGGACTAGCGGGATACGAGCAGTACTTC. Protein: CASSLGLAGYEQYF.

V and J are TRBV7-9 and TRBJ2-1; a possible D gene is TRBD2 (6 bases). V lost 5 bases to trimming and J lost 3 bases, with 14 bases between them. Germline V lookup: CDR1 SEHNR, CDR2 FQNEAQ (reference sequence). The CDR3 has 15 amino acids. CDR3 region: CASSPGVADYNEQFF. The CDR3 DNA sequence: TGTGCCAGCAGCCCCGGGGTAGCGGACTACAATGAGCAGTTCTTC.

This clone was seen ten or more times. The chain carries TRBV14 and TRBJ2-1; D gene ambiguous. This CDR3 is built from 13 residues. Trimming took 5 bases from V and 10 from J, leaving 15 bases between them. Germline V CDR1 and CDR2: SGHDN, FVKESK. This CDR3 is CASSGEWAQEQFF. CDR3 nucleotide sequence: TGTGCCAGCAGCGGCGAGTGGGCACAAGAGCAGTTCTTC. Full variable domain (missing parts from reference TRBV14 and TRBJ2-1): EAGVTQFPSHSVIEKGQTVTLRCDPISGHDNLYWYRRVMGKEIKFLLHFVKESKQDESGMPNNRFLAERTGGTYSTLKVQPAELEDSGVYFCASSGEWAQEQFFGPGTRLTVL.

This clone showed up just a few times. The chain carries TRBV6-5 and TRBJ1-2; 7 positions match TRBD1. The length of the CDR3 is 16 residues. Trimming at V came to 4 bases and at J to 1 base, leaving 9 bases not matched to a gene. CDR1 and CDR2 (germline): MNHEY, SVGAGI. The CDR3 sequence: CASSSYDRDINYGYTF. The CDR3 nucleotides read TGTGCCAGCAGTTCGTACGACAGGGATATTAACTATGGCTACACCTTC.

This clone has a handful of counts. The chain has TRBV19 and TRBJ1-1; D gene ambiguous. The V and J ends lost 4 bases and 4 bases respectively, with 10 bases between them. Germline-derived CDR1 and CDR2 are LNHDA and SQIVND (reference sequence). The CDR3 length is 13 residues. DNA for the CDR3: TGTGCCAGTAGTAGTAACAGCGGCACTGAAGCTTTCTTT. Protein sequence: CASSSNSGTEAFF.

This clone was counted between two and nine times. Other DNA sequences in this sample translate to the same CDR3. The chain links TRBV30 to TRBJ2-7, with a possible D match to TRBD1 (6 bases). The CDR3 runs 14 residues. CDR1 is GTSNPN, CDR2 SVGIG, per germline (reference sequence). The ends were cut back, 0 bases at V and 0 bases at J, with 9 bases in the middle. Written as DNA, the CDR3 is TGTGCCTGGAGTGTACAAGGGGGCTCCTACGAGCAGTACTTC. Protein sequence: CAWSVQGGSYEQYF.

V gene TRBV28 combines with J gene TRBJ2-3, with D hard to call. The CDR3 runs to 16 residues. Germline V lookup: CDR1 MDHEN, CDR2 SYDVKM. V shed 5 bases and J shed 4 bases, with 19 bases lying between them. The CDR3 spells CASSPKRPRLADTQYF. The CDR3 DNA reads as TGTGCCAGCAGTCCTAAACGGCCCAGGTTGGCAGATACGCAGTATTTT.

This clone was observed a handful of times. This sequence joins TRBV19 and TRBJ2-1, with no clear D. Deletions cut 6 bases from V and 5 bases from J, with 20 bases between. This CDR3 region has 16 residues. Germline lookup yields CDR1 LNHDA and CDR2 SQIVND (reference sequence). CDR3 sequence (DNA): TGTGCCAGTAGCCCCATCGAACTCGGACCAAACAATGAGCAGTTCTTC. Translating gives CASSPIELGPNNEQFF.

V is TRBV28 and J is TRBJ1-5; D gene unclear. This CDR3 region has 13 residues. Trimming shortened V by 6 bases and J by 3 bases, and 9 bases separated the two germline ends. Germline V gene sequence: CDR1 MDHEN, CDR2 SYDVKM. CDR3 nucleotides: TGTGCCAGCAGACCCGGGGACAATCAGCCCCAGCATTTT. Its protein is CASRPGDNQPQHF. Full variable domain (rest looked up from reference TRBV28 and TRBJ1-5): DVKVTQSSRYLVKRTGEKVFLECVQDMDHENMFWYRQDPGLGLRLIYFSYDVKMKEKGDIPEGYSVSREKKERFSLILESASTNQTSMYLCASRPGDNQPQHFGDGTRLSIL.

A few counts support this clone. This chain connects TRBV29-1 to TRBJ1-4; D gene ambiguous. This CDR3 is built from 12 residues. Germline CDR1 is SQVTM and CDR2 is ANQGSEA. Trimming took off 6 bases at V and 4 bases at J, with 9 bases between the two ends. The CDR3 is CSVWALNEKLFF. In DNA form, the CDR3 reads TGCAGCGTCTGGGCCCTTAATGAAAAACTGTTTTTT.

The table lists this clone with a few counts. V gene TRBV6-1 combines with J gene TRBJ2-7; D unresolved. Germline V CDR1 and CDR2: MNHNS, SASEGT. V dropped 3 bases and J dropped 0 bases, with 9 bases sitting between them. The CDR3 contains 14 residues. The DNA for the CDR3 is TGTGCCAGCAGTGAGCGTTGGGACTCCTACGAGCAGTACTTC. It is translated as CASSERWDSYEQYF.

This chain links TRBV6-5 with TRBJ2-5, with D maybe TRBD1 (5 bases). Germline V gene data show CDR1 as MNHEY and CDR2 as SVGAGI. Trimming stripped 6 bases from V and 0 bases from J, with 11 bases between. The CDR3 is made up of 14 amino acids. The CDR3 DNA reads TGTGCCAGCAGGGGGCTGGCGGACCAAGAGACCCAGTACTTC. Translating it yields CASRGLADQETQYF.

This clone appeared a few times. Distinct nucleotide sequences in the sample also encode this CDR3. The chain uses TRBV18 and TRBJ2-6, with D unresolved. The CDR3 extends over 13 amino acids. The ends were cut back, 3 bases at V and 4 bases at J, with 4 bases in the middle. Germline assignment: CDR1 KGHSH and CDR2 LQKENI. The chain's CDR3 is CASSPLGANVLTF. In nucleotides, the CDR3 is TGTGCCAGCTCACCCCTCGGGGCCAACGTCCTGACTTTC.

The genes are TRBV28 and TRBJ1-4, with TRBD1 matching 7 bases. Per the germline V gene, CDR1 is MDHEN and CDR2 is SYDVKM. The J segment lost 6 bases and the V segment lost 6 bases, leaving 7 bases of the junction unmatched. The CDR3 extends over 14 amino acids. CDR3 loop: CASSSGTVDEKLFF. In DNA form, the CDR3 reads TGTGCCAGCAGCTCCGGGACAGTGGATGAAAAACTGTTTTTT.

Of note for this clone: This specimen includes other DNA sequences encoding the same CDR3. V gene TRBV5-1 combines with J gene TRBJ2-7, with 7 nucleotides matching TRBD2. The CDR3 runs 12 residues. V trimming: 4 bases; J trimming: 3 bases; junction bases outside the gene matches: 1. Germline CDR1 is SGHRS and CDR2 is YFSETQ. CDR3 loop: CASSPGGYEQYF. The CDR3 DNA follows: TGCGCCAGCAGCCCGGGAGGCTACGAGCAGTACTTC.

This clone was counted only a few times. The rearrangement links TRBV5-1 to TRBJ2-7; 8 bases match TRBD1. The CDR3 is 15 amino acids. The V and J ends lost 1 base and 3 bases, in that order; junction bases with no gene match: 6. Germline V CDR1 and CDR2: SGHRS, YFSETQ. The chain's CDR3 is CASSLQGQGNYEQYF. For the CDR3, the DNA is TGCGCCAGCAGCTTGCAAGGACAGGGAAACTACGAGCAGTACTTC.

This sequence joins TRBV7-9 and TRBJ2-2; unclear D gene. The CDR3 sequence is 13 residues long. V shed 5 bases and J shed 1 base, with 5 bases lying between them. Germline-derived CDR1 and CDR2 are SEHNR and FQNEAQ (reference sequence). CDR3 loop: CASSPGNTGELFF. CDR3 coding DNA: TGTGCCAGCAGCCCGGGGAACACCGGGGAGCTGTTTTTT. The entire variable domain, with the rest obtained from reference TRBV7-9 and TRBJ2-2, is as follows: DTGVSQNPRHKITKRGQNVTFRCDPISEHNRLYWYRQTLGQGPEFLTYFQNEAQLEKSRLLSDRFSAERPKGSFSTLEIQRTEQGDSAMYLCASSPGNTGELFFGEGSRLTVL.

This clone has just a few counts. The CDR3: CASSRTGTGQRNEQFF. The CDR3 DNA reads TGCGCCAGCAGCCGGACCGGGACAGGGCAGAGGAATGAGCAGTTCTTC. This chain uses TRBV4-3 with TRBJ2-1; 9 nucleotides align to TRBD1. V lost 4 bases and J lost 7; bases outside the gene matches: 11. The germline V gene has CDR1 LGHNA and CDR2 YSLEER. The CDR3 is made up of 16 amino acids.

This clone has just a few counts. The rearrangement joins TRBV9 to TRBJ1-2; no clear D gene. The CDR3 is 14 amino acids. Germline V gene sequence: CDR1 SGDLS, CDR2 YYNGEE. V gave up 4 bases and J gave up 2 bases, with 12 bases separating them. DNA for the CDR3: TGTGCCAGCAGCCAAAGGTGGGCAAACTATGGCTACACCTTC. It specifies CASSQRWANYGYTF.

This clone occurred a few times. This rearrangement joins TRBV18 to TRBJ1-6; perhaps TRBD1 as D (6 bases). Germline CDR1 and CDR2: KGHSH and LQKENI. The CDR3 is made up of 13 amino acids. V dropped 4 bases and J dropped 8 bases, with 9 bases sitting between them. In DNA, the CDR3 is TGTGCCAGCTCACTCCACAGGGATTCACCCCTCCACTTT. It specifies CASSLHRDSPLHF. The entire variable domain, with the rest obtained from reference TRBV18 and TRBJ1-6, is as follows: NAGVMQNPRHLVRRRGQEARLRCSPMKGHSHVYWYRQLPEEGLKFMVYLQKENIIDESGMPKERFSAEFPKEGPSILRIQQVVRGDSAAYFCASSLHRDSPLHFGNGTRLTVT.

This clone was observed a handful of times. The chain joins TRBV6-6 to TRBJ1-2, with 9 nucleotides matching TRBD1. The junction had 10 bases not matched to a gene; V was cut back by 6 bases and J by 2 bases. Germline lookup yields CDR1 MNHNY and CDR2 SVGAGI (reference sequence). This CDR3 comprises 16 residues. CDR3 amino acids: CASSLSRTGENYGYTF. Here the CDR3 DNA reads TGTGCCAGCAGCCTGAGTCGGACAGGGGAAAACTATGGCTACACCTTC.

This clone showed up just once. The chain combines TRBV18 with TRBJ2-7; 7 nucleotides align to TRBD1. This CDR3 comprises 15 residues. Germline lookup yields CDR1 KGHSH and CDR2 LQKENI. The junction had 9 bases not matched to a gene; V was cut back by 5 bases and J by 2 bases. CDR3 nucleotide sequence: TGTGCCAGCTCAGCAAGCCGACAGGGTCCCTACGAGCAGTACTTC. This encodes CASSASRQGPYEQYF.

The rearrangement joins TRBV10-3 to TRBJ2-1, with D possibly being TRBD1 or TRBD2 (5 bases each). Germline V gene sequence: CDR1 ENHRY, CDR2 SYGVKD. Trimming cost V 4 bases and J 6 bases, with 13 bases left between them. The CDR3 consists of 14 residues. CDR3 nucleotide sequence: TGTGCCATCAGTGGGGGGTACCAGACCAATGAGCAGTTCTTC. Amino acid sequence: CAISGGYQTNEQFF.